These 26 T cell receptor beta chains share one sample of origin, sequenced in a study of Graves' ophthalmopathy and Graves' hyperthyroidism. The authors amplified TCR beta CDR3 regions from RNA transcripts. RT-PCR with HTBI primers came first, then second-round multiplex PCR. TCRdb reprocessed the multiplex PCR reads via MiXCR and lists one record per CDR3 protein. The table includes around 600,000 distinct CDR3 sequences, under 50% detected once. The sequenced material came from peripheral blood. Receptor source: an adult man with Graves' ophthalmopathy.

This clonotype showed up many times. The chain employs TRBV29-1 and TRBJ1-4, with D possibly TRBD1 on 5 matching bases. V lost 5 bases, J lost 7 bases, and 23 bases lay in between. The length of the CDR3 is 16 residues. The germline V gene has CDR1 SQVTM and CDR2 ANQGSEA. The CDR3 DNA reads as TGCAGCGTTCTTGGGGCCAGGGTCGGGCTCGGTGAAAAACTGTTTTTT. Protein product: CSVLGARVGLGEKLFF.

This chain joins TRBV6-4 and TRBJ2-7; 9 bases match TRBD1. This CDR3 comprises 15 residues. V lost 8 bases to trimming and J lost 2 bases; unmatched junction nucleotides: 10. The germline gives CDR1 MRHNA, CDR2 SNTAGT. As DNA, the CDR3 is TGTGCCAGCCCTAATCGGGACAGGGTGACCTACGAGCAGTACTTC. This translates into CASPNRDRVTYEQYF.

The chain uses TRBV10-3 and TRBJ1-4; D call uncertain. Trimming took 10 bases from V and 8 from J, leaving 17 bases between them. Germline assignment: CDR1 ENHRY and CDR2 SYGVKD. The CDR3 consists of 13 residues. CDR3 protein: CASKKRPEEKLFF. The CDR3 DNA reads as TGTGCCAGCAAGAAACGACCCGAGGAAAAACTGTTTTTT.

Written as DNA, the CDR3 is TGTGCCAGCAGTCAATTCGGGCACAGTAACACTGAAGCTTTCTTT. Translated: CASSQFGHSNTEAFF. J is TRBJ1-1 and V is TRBV25-1; D gene unclear. This CDR3 has 15 amino acids. Germline-derived CDR1 and CDR2 are MGHDK and SYGVNS. Trimming removed 5 bases at V and 2 bases at J, with 15 bases between.

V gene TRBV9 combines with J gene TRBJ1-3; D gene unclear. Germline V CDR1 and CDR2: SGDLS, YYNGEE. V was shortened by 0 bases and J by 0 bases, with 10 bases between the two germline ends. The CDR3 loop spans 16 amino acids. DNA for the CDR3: TGTGCCAGCAGCGTAGGCCCCGGGAACTCTGGAAACACCATATATTTT. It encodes CASSVGPGNSGNTIYF.

Written as DNA, the CDR3 is TGCAGCGTTGCGGTCAGTATGAACACTGAAGCTTTCTTT. It codes for CSVAVSMNTEAFF. The rearrangement joins TRBV29-1 to TRBJ1-1, with D unresolved. Trimming stripped 4 bases from V and 0 bases from J, with 9 bases between. The CDR3 is 13 amino acids. In germline, CDR1 is SQVTM, CDR2 ANQGSEA.

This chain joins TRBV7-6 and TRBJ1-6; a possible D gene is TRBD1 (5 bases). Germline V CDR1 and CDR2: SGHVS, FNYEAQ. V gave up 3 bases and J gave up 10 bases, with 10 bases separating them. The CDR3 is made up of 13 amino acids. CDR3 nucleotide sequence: TGTGCCAGCAGCTTGACCAGGGAATCACCCCTCCACTTT. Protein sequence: CASSLTRESPLHF.

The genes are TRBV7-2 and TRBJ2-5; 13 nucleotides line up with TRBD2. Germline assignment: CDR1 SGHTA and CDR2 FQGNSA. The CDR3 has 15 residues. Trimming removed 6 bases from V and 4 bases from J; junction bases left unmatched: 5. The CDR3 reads CASRTSGGAPETQYF. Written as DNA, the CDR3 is TGTGCCAGCAGAACTAGCGGGGGGGCGCCAGAGACCCAGTACTTC.

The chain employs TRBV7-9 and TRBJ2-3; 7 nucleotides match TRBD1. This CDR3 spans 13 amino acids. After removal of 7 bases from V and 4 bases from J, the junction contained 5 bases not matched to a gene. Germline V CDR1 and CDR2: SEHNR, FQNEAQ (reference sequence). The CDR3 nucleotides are TGTGCCAGCAACGCACAGGGGTCAGATACGCAGTATTTT. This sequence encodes CASNAQGSDTQYF.

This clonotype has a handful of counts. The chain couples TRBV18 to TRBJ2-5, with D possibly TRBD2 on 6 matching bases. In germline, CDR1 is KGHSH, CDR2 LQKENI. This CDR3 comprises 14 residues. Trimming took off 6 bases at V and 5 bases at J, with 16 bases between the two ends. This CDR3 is CASSLDYTSETQYF. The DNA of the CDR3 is TGTGCCAGCTCCCTGGACTATACCTCCGAGACCCAGTACTTC.

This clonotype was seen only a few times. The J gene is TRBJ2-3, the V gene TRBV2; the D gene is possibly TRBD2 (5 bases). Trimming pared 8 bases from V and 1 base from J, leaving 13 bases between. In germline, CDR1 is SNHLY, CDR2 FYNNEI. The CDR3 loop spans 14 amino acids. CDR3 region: CASWTGGRTDTQYF. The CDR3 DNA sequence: TGTGCCAGCTGGACTGGCGGGCGCACAGATACGCAGTATTTT. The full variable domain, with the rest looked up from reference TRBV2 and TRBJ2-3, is EPEVTQTPSHQVTQMGQEVILRCVPISNHLYFYWYRQILGQKVEFLVSFYNNEISEKSEIFDDQFSVERPDGSNFTLKIRSTKLEDSAMYFCASWTGGRTDTQYFGPGTRLTVL.

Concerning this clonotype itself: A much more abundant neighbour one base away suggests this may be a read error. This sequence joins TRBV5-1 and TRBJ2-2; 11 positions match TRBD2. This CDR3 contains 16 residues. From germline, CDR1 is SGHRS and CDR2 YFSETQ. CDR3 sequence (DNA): TGCGTCAGCAAGGGACTAGCGGCGGATAGCACCGGGGAGCTGTTTTTT. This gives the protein CVSKGLAADSTGELFF.

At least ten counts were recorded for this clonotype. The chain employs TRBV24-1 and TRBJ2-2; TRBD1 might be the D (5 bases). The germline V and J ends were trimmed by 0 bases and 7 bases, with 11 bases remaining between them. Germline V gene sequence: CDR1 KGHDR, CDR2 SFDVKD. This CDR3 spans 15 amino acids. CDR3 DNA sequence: TGTGCCACCAGTGATTTGCAGGGAACGAACGGGGAGCTGTTTTTT. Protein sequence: CATSDLQGTNGELFF.

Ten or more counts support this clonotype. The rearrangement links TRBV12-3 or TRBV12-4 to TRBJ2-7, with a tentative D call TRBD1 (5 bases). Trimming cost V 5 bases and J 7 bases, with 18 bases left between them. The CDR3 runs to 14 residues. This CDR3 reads CASSPRVGLGEQYF. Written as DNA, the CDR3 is TGTGCCAGCAGTCCCCGGGTGGGGCTGGGAGAGCAGTACTTC.

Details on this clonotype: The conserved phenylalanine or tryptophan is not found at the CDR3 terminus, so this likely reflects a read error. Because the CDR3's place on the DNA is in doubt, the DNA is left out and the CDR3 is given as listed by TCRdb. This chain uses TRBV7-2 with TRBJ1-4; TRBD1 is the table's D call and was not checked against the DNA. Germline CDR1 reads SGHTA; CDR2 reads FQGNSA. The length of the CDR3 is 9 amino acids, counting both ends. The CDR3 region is CASSVDRVV.

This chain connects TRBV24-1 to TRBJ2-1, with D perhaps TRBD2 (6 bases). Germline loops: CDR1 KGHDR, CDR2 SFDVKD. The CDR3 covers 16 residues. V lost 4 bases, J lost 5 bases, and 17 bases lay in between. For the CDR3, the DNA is TGTGCCACCAGTGACCCCGGGAGTCGGGCGGACAATGAGCAGTTCTTC. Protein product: CATSDPGSRADNEQFF.

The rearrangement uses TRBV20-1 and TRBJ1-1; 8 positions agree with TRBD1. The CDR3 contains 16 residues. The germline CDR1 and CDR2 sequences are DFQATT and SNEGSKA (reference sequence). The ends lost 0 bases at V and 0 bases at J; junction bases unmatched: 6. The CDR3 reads CSARDGRGPMNTEAFF. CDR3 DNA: TGCAGTGCTAGAGATGGCAGGGGGCCCATGAACACTGAAGCTTTCTTT.

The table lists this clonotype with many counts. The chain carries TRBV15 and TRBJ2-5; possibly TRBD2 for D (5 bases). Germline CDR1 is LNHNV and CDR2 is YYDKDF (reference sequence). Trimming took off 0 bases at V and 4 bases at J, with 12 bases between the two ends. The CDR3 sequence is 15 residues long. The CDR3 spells CATSRDKPEGETQYF. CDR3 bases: TGTGCCACCAGCAGAGATAAGCCCGAGGGAGAGACCCAGTACTTC.

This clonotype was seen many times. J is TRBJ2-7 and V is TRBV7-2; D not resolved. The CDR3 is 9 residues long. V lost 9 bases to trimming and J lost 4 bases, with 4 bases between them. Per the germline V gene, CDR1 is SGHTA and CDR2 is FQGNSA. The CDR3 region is CASGYEQYF. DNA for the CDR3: TGTGCCAGTGGATACGAGCAGTACTTC.

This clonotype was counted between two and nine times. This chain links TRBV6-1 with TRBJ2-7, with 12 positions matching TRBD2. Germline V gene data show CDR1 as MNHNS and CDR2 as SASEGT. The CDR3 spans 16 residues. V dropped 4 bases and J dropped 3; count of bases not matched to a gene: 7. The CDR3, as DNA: TGTGCCAGCAGTGCGGGATGGACTAGCGGGATCTACGAGCAGTACTTC. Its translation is CASSAGWTSGIYEQYF.

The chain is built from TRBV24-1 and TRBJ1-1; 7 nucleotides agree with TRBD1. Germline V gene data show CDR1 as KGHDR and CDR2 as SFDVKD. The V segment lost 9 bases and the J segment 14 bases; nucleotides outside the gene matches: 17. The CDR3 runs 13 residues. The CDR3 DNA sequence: TGTGCCACCGCGACCCAGGGGGGCAATGAGCAGTTCTTT. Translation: CATATQGGNEQFF.

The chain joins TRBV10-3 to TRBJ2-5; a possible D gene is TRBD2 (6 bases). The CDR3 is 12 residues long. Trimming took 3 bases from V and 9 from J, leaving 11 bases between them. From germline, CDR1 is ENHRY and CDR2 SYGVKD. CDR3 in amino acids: CAISEGGQPQYF. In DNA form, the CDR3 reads TGTGCCATCAGTGAAGGAGGGCAGCCCCAGTACTTC.

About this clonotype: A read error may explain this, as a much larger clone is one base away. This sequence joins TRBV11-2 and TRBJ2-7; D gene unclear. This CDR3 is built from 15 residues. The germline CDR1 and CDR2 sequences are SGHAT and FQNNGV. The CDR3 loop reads CASSLVRTQTYGQYF. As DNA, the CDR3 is TGTGCCAGCAGCTTAGTCCGGACGCAGACCTACGGGCAGTACTTC.

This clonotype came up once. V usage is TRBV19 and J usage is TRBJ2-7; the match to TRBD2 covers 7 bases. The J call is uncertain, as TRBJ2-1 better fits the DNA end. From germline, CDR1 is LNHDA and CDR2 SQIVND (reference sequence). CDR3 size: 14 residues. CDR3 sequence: CASRRGESYNEQFF. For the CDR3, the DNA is TGTGCCAGTAGACGGGGGGAGAGCTACAATGAGCAGTTCTTC.

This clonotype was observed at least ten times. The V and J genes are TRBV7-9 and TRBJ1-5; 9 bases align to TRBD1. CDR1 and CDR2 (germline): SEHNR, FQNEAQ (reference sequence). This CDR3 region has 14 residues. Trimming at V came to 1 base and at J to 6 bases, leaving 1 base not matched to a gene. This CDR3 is CASSLGDRVQPQHF. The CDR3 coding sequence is TGTGCCAGCAGCTTAGGGGACAGGGTTCAGCCCCAGCATTTT. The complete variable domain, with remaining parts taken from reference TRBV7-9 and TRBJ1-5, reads DTGVSQNPRHKITKRGQNVTFRCDPISEHNRLYWYRQTLGQGPEFLTYFQNEAQLEKSRLLSDRFSAERPKGSFSTLEIQRTEQGDSAMYLCASSLGDRVQPQHFGDGTRLSIL.

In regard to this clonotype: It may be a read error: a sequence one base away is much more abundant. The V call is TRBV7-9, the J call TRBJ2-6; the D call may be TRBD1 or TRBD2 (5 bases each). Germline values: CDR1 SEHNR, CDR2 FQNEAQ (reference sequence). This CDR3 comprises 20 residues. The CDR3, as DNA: TGTGCCAGCAGCTCGCGACGGGACCCGACAGCCCTCTCTAGGGCCAACGTCCTGACTTTC. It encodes CASSSRRDPTALSRANVLTF. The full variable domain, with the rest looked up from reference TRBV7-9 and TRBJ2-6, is DTGVSQNPRHKITKRGQNVTFRCDPISEHNRLYWYRQTLGQGPEFLTYFQNEAQLEKSRLLSDRFSAERPKGSFSTLEIQRTEQGDSAMYLCASSSRRDPTALSRANVLTFGAGSRLTVL.